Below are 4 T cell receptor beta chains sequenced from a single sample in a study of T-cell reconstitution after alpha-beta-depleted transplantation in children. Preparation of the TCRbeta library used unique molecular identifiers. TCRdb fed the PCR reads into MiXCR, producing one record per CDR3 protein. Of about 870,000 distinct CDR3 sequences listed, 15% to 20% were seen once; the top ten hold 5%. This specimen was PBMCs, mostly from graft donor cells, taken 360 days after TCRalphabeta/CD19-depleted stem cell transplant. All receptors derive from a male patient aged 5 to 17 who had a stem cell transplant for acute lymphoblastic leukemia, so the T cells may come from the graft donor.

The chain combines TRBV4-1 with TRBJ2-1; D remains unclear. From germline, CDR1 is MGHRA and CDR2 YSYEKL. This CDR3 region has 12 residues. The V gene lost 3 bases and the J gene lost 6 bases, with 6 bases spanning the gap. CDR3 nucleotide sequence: TGCGCCAGCAGCCAGTACCGCAATGAGCAGTTCTTC. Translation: CASSQYRNEQFF.

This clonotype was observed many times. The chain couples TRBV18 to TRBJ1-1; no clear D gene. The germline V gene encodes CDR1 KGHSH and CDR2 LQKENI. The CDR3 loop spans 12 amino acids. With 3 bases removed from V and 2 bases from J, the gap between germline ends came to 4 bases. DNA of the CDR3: TGTGCCAGCTCACCCACTAACACTGAAGCTTTCTTT. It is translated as CASSPTNTEAFF. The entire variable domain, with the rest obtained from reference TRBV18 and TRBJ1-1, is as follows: NAGVMQNPRHLVRRRGQEARLRCSPMKGHSHVYWYRQLPEEGLKFMVYLQKENIIDESGMPKERFSAEFPKEGPSILRIQQVVRGDSAAYFCASSPTNTEAFFGQGTRLTVV.

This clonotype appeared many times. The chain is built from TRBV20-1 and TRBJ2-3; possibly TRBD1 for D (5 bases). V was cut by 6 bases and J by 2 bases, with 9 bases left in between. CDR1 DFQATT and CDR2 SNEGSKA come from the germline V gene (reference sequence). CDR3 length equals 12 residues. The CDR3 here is CSAGHFTDTQYF. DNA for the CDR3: TGCAGTGCCGGACACTTCACAGATACGCAGTATTTT.

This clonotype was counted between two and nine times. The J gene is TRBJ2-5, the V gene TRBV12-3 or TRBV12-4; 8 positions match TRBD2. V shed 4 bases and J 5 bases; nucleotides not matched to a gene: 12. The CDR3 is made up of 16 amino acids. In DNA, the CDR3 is TGTGCCAGCAGTTCTAGACTAGCGCAAGCAAGGGAGACCCAGTACTTC. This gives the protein CASSSRLAQARETQYF.